This TCR beta chain is from a study of metastatic and nonmetastatic thyroid tumors. Study information: Repertoire data that came from the blood and tumor or nodule tissue of malignant and benign thyroid patients were compared.

Findings and caveats of the study: Reports indicated that malignant thyroid tumors showed significantly higher TCR beta diversity than benign nodules did, in blood and tumor.

MiXCR reprocessed the PCR reads for TCRdb. The sample includes about 15,000 clones, roughly a fifth of them seen just once. This clone was seen only a few times. Its specificity is unknown. At one end, the junction sequence differs from germline, possibly due to a read error. CDR3 length: 12 residues. No treatment of any kind had been given to any patient before thyroid surgery. The sequenced sample consisted of blood. The clonotype comes from a female donor with papillary thyroid cancer or a benign thyroid nodule (not recorded which). Some clones in this sample may be carry-over from other donors' samples. V gene TRBV12-3 or TRBV12-4 combines with J gene TRBJ2-1, with a weak D call TRBD2 (5 bases). CDR3 sequence: CASSDGVDEQFF. Here the CDR3 DNA reads TGTGCAAGCAGTGACGGGGTTGATGAGCAGTTCTTC.